This TCR beta chain was recorded in a study of PD-L1 blockade in urothelial cancer. Background on the study: When patients started atezolizumab around 2014, it was given at 1,200 mg intravenously every 3 weeks. After treatment start, blood was analyzed at 3 weeks (second dose) and at 6 weeks.

The templates were synthetic TCR analogs, and they were spiked into each PCR. Libraries were prepared by immunoSEQ multiplex PCR; TCRdb keeps only in-frame clonotypes and omits some of them. The table records around 130,000 clones, approximately 84% of them present only once. Specified time point: pretreatment peripheral blood. The number of samples from each patient was between 1 and 8, taken pretreatment and on-treatment. There are 16 residues in the CDR3. Germline-derived CDR1 and CDR2 are ENHRY and SYGVKD. With 0 bases removed from V and 8 bases from J, the gap between germline ends came to 19 bases.

The clonotype was recovered from a middle-aged man with urothelial cancer. The sample here was PBMCs, taken around atezolizumab (anti-PD-L1) treatment. The chain couples TRBV10-3 to TRBJ1-2, with D maybe TRBD1 (6 bases). CDR3 amino acids: CAISESKARGYGGYTF. Written as DNA, the CDR3 is TGTGCCATCAGTGAGTCGAAAGCCAGGGGCTATGGAGGCTACACCTTC.